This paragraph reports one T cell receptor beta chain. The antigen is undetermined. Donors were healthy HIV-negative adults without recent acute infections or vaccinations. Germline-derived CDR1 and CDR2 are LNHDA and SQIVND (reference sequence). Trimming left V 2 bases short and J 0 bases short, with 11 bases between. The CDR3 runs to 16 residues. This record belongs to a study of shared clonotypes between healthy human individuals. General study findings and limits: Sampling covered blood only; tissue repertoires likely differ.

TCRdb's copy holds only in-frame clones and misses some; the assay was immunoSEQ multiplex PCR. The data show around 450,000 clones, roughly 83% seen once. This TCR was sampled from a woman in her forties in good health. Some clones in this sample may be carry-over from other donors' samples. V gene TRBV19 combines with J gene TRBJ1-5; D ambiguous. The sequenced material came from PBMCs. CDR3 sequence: CASSIYTADSNQPQHF. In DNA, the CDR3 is TGTGCCAGTAGTATATACACGGCGGATAGCAATCAGCCCCAGCATTTT.